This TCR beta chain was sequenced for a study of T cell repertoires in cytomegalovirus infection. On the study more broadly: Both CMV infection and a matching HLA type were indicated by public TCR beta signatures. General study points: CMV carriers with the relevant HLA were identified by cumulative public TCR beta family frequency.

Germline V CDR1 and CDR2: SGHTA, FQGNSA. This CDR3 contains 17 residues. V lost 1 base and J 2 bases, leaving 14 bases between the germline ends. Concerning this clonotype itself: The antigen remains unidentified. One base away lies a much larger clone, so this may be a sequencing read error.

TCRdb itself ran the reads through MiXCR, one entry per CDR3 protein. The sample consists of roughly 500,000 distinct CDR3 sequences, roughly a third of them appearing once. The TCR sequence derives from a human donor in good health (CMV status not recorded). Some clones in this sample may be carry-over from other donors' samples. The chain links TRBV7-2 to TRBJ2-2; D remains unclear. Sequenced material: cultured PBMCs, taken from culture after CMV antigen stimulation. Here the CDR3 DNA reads TGTGCCAGCAGCTTAGACAAGATCCCACCCAACACCGGGGAGCTGTTTTTT. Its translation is CASSLDKIPPNTGELFF.